Following are 30 T cell receptor beta chains from one sample sequenced in a study of blood T cell repertoires in COVID-19. TCRdb's table, derived via immunoSEQ multiplex PCR, lists solely in-frame clones and lacks some. The table has about 120,000 clones, more than 75% seen once. The specimen sequenced was peripheral blood. Receptors originate from a man aged 55-75 years with acute or convalescent COVID-19.

The chain couples TRBV7-9 to TRBJ1-1; the match to TRBD1 covers 7 bases. The ends lost 0 bases at V and 8 bases at J; junction bases unmatched: 6. Germline CDR1 SEHNR, CDR2 FQNEAQ (reference sequence). The CDR3 spans 14 residues. This CDR3 reads CASSLASPGGEAFF. The CDR3 nucleotides are TGTGCCAGCAGCTTAGCGAGTCCAGGGGGAGAAGCTTTCTTT.

This chain joins TRBV7-9 and TRBJ2-2; 9 nucleotides match TRBD1. CDR1 is SEHNR and CDR2 is FQNEAQ in the germline V gene (reference sequence). The V and J ends lost 2 bases and 5 bases, in that order; junction bases with no gene match: 9. This CDR3 has 17 residues. CDR3 sequence (DNA): TGTGCCAGCAGCTTACTGTGGGAACAGGGGGCGACCGGGGAGCTGTTTTTT. Amino acid sequence: CASSLLWEQGATGELFF.

The gene calls are TRBV7-2 and TRBJ2-7; D may be TRBD2 (5 bases). This CDR3 is built from 13 residues. Trimming removed 4 bases from V and 4 bases from J, with 11 bases in between. From germline, CDR1 is SGHTA and CDR2 FQGNSA. CDR3 DNA: TGTGCCAGCAGCTCGCGGCGGGTTTACGAGCAGTACTTC. Its protein is CASSSRRVYEQYF. Variable domain in full (rest from reference TRBV7-2 and TRBJ2-7): GAGVSQSPSNKVTEKGKDVELRCDPISGHTALYWYRQSLGQGLEFLIYFQGNSAPDKSGLPSDRFSAERTGGSVSTLTIQRTQQEDSAVYLCASSSRRVYEQYFGPGTRLTVT.

The gene calls are TRBV27 and TRBJ2-7; 16 bases map to TRBD2. The trim removed 0 bases at V and 7 bases at J, leaving 0 bases unmatched. Germline assignment: CDR1 MNHEY and CDR2 SMNVEV (reference sequence). The CDR3 loop spans 15 amino acids. The CDR3 here is CASSLSGLAGGEQYF. The CDR3 coding sequence is TGTGCCAGCAGTTTATCGGGACTAGCGGGAGGGGAGCAGTACTTC.

This clone was detected once. The rearrangement uses TRBV6-5 and TRBJ1-5; D is unresolved. CDR1 and CDR2 from the germline V gene are MNHEY and SVGAGI. The CDR3 length is 13 residues. Trimming took off 6 bases at V and 0 bases at J, with 6 bases between the two ends. The CDR3 here is CASSRNSNQPQHF. In DNA form, the CDR3 reads TGTGCCAGCAGCCGTAATAGCAATCAGCCCCAGCATTTT.

V usage is TRBV27 and J usage is TRBJ1-4, with a possible D match to TRBD1 (5 bases). Germline loops: CDR1 MNHEY, CDR2 SMNVEV (reference sequence). V lost 3 bases to trimming and J lost 5 bases, with 10 bases between them. This CDR3 contains 14 residues. The CDR3 protein is CASSFIDSNEKLFF. The CDR3 DNA reads TGTGCCAGCAGTTTTATTGACAGCAATGAAAAACTGTTTTTT. The full variable domain, in which reference TRBV27 and TRBJ1-4 provide the parts outside the CDR3, is EAQVTQNPRYLITVTGKKLTVTCSQNMNHEYMSWYRQDPGLGLRQIYYSMNVEVTDKGDVPEGYKVSRKEKRNFPLILESPSPNQTSLYFCASSFIDSNEKLFFGSGTQLSVL.

The rearrangement links TRBV19 to TRBJ2-6; perhaps TRBD1 as D (6 bases). The V gene's germline CDR1 is LNHDA and CDR2 SQIVND (reference sequence). The CDR3 runs 16 residues. The V and J ends lost 2 bases and 2 bases respectively, with 10 bases between them. CDR3 in amino acids: CASSIPGAAGANVLTF. DNA of the CDR3: TGTGCCAGTAGTATACCAGGGGCGGCTGGGGCCAACGTCCTGACTTTC.

J is TRBJ2-3 and V is TRBV3-1 (or the pseudogene TRBV3-2); 13 bases match TRBD2. The V and J ends lost 6 bases and 6 bases, in that order; junction bases with no gene match: 3. CDR3 size: 14 residues. Germline V gene sequence: CDR1 LGHDT, CDR2 YNNKEL (reference sequence). The CDR3 DNA reads as TGTGCCAGCAGGAAACTAGCGGGAGGGGATACGCAGTATTTT. It specifies CASRKLAGGDTQYF.

The chain combines TRBV5-4 with TRBJ2-7, with 10 nucleotides matching TRBD2. V gave up 4 bases and J gave up 3 bases; unmatched junction bases: 4. The CDR3 consists of 14 residues. CDR1 is SGHNT, CDR2 YYREEE, per germline (reference sequence). DNA of the CDR3: TGTGCCAGCAGCGTTCTAGCGGGAGACTACGAGCAGTACTTC. Protein product: CASSVLAGDYEQYF.

The rearrangement uses TRBV28 and TRBJ2-1; D is ambiguous. Trimming left V 5 bases short and J 7 bases short, with 9 bases between. In germline, CDR1 is MDHEN, CDR2 SYDVKM. CDR3 length: 12 amino acids. DNA for the CDR3: TGTGCCAGCAGTCTAAGAGATAATGAGCAGTTCTTC. It yields the protein CASSLRDNEQFF.

This chain joins TRBV4-2 and TRBJ1-6, with D hard to call. Germline values: CDR1 LGHNA, CDR2 YNFKEQ. This CDR3 region has 16 residues. The V gene lost 0 bases and the J gene lost 7 bases, with 13 bases spanning the gap. CDR3 nucleotide sequence: TGTGCCAGCAGCCAAGATCGCGGCCTGGCAAATTCACCCCTCCACTTT. Its protein is CASSQDRGLANSPLHF.

This rearrangement joins TRBV4-2 to TRBJ2-1; 7 bases align to TRBD2. The J segment lost 6 bases and the V segment lost 1 base, leaving 12 bases of the junction unmatched. CDR1 and CDR2 from the germline V gene are LGHNA and YNFKEQ. The CDR3 runs to 17 residues. The CDR3, as DNA: TGTGCCAGCAGCCAAGTGGGGACTACAACCGCCCCCAATGAGCAGTTCTTC. Residues: CASSQVGTTTAPNEQFF.

J is TRBJ1-2 and V is TRBV19, with TRBD1 matching 9 bases. The CDR3 loop spans 15 amino acids. Germline loops: CDR1 LNHDA, CDR2 SQIVND (reference sequence). Trimming removed 5 bases from V and 4 bases from J; junction bases left unmatched: 8. CDR3 in DNA: TGTGCCAGTAGTGGCCCGGGACAGGGCCCCTATGGCTACACCTTC. It translates to CASSGPGQGPYGYTF. The full variable domain, with the rest looked up from reference TRBV19 and TRBJ1-2, is DGGITQSPKYLFRKEGQNVTLSCEQNLNHDAMYWYRQDPGQGLRLIYYSQIVNDFQKGDIAEGYSVSREKKESFPLTVTSAQKNPTAFYLCASSGPGQGPYGYTFGSGTRLTVV.

This chain uses TRBV7-6 with TRBJ2-7; D unclear. Germline lookup yields CDR1 SGHVS and CDR2 FNYEAQ. Between the trimmed V and J ends, which lost 2 bases and 0 bases, there was a span of 8 bases. The CDR3 extends over 14 amino acids. DNA of the CDR3: TGTGCCAGCAGCTTAACGGGTAACTCCTACGAGCAGTACTTC. Amino acids: CASSLTGNSYEQYF.

This clone was recorded once. The chain is built from TRBV5-1 and TRBJ1-3, with 8 bases matching TRBD1. In germline, CDR1 is SGHRS, CDR2 YFSETQ. The trim removed 1 base at V and 8 bases at J, leaving 8 bases unmatched. The CDR3 has 15 residues. CDR3 bases: TGCGCCAGCAGCTTGACCTCGGACAGGGCGGACACCATATATTTT. Translated: CASSLTSDRADTIYF.

This clone was observed a few times. V usage is TRBV10-2 and J usage is TRBJ2-3; D unresolved. The germline V gene encodes CDR1 WSHSY and CDR2 SAAADI. The CDR3 covers 13 residues. V was trimmed by 3 bases and J by 4 bases, leaving 8 bases between them. CDR3 sequence reads: CASSEEDPDTQYF. For the CDR3, the DNA is TGCGCCAGCAGTGAAGAGGATCCAGATACGCAGTATTTT.

This clone came up once. This chain connects TRBV7-2 to TRBJ1-6, with 8 bases fitting TRBD1. The CDR3 covers 16 residues. Germline V gene data show CDR1 as SGHTA and CDR2 as FQGNSA. Losses at the gene ends were 9 bases for V and 2 bases for J; bases not matched to a gene: 9. CDR3 loop: CASSAQGATYNSPLHF. The CDR3 DNA is TGTGCCAGTAGTGCTCAGGGGGCAACCTATAATTCACCCCTCCACTTT.

This clone has just a few counts. The CDR3 DNA reads as TGTGCCAGCAGTTACTCAGGGGCGAACACCGGGGAGCTGTTTTTT. Protein sequence: CASSYSGANTGELFF. This sequence joins TRBV6-2 or TRBV6-3 and TRBJ2-2, with D perhaps TRBD1 (5 bases). Deletions cut 0 bases from V and 0 bases from J, with 5 bases between. The CDR3 has 15 residues. In germline, CDR1 is MNHEY, CDR2 SVGEGT.

The chain joins TRBV30 to TRBJ1-2, with TRBD1 matching 9 bases. CDR1 and CDR2 (germline): GTSNPN, SVGIG (reference sequence). This CDR3 is built from 15 residues. After removal of 1 base from V and 4 bases from J, the junction contained 7 bases not matched to a gene. CDR3 sequence reads: CAWSGRTGATYGYTF. The CDR3 DNA follows: TGTGCCTGGAGTGGCCGGACAGGGGCGACCTATGGCTACACCTTC.

The chain combines TRBV29-1 with TRBJ2-5; unclear D gene. The CDR3 contains 10 residues. V gave up 7 bases and J gave up 1 base, with 4 bases separating them. Germline CDR1 and CDR2: SQVTM and ANQGSEA. DNA of the CDR3: TGCAGCGCCCTCCAAGAGACCCAGTACTTC. Its protein is CSALQETQYF. Filled out from reference TRBV29-1 and TRBJ2-5, the complete variable domain reads SAVISQKPSRDICQRGTSLTIQCQVDSQVTMMFWYRQQPGQSLTLIATANQGSEATYESGFVIDKFPISRPNLTFSTLTVSNMSPEDSSIYLCSALQETQYFGPGTRLLVL.

This rearrangement joins TRBV6-2 or TRBV6-3 to TRBJ2-7, with 8 nucleotides matching TRBD2. CDR3 length: 13 residues. V lost 5 bases, J lost 6 bases, and 6 bases stayed unmatched. CDR1 and CDR2 from the germline V gene are MNHEY and SVGEGT. The CDR3 sequence: CASSLLAEGEQYF. The CDR3 DNA is TGTGCCAGCAGTCTACTAGCGGAAGGCGAGCAGTACTTC.

The chain links TRBV6-4 to TRBJ1-1; D is ambiguous. CDR1 MRHNA and CDR2 SNTAGT come from the germline V gene. The CDR3 has 13 amino acids. The V gene lost 6 bases and the J gene lost 1 base, with 9 bases spanning the gap. This CDR3 is CASSSGANTEAFF. DNA for the CDR3: TGTGCCAGCAGCTCGGGAGCGAACACTGAAGCTTTCTTT.

This clone appeared a few times. This sequence joins TRBV3-1 (or the pseudogene TRBV3-2) and TRBJ2-3; D unresolved. This CDR3 contains 14 residues. V gave up 1 base and J gave up 2 bases, with 7 bases separating them. The germline CDR1 and CDR2 sequences are LGHDT and YNNKEL (reference sequence). The CDR3 DNA sequence: TGTGCCAGCAGCCAAGGCTCGGTCACAGATACGCAGTATTTT. Its translation: CASSQGSVTDTQYF.

The sample holds a few counts of this clone. The chain couples TRBV2 to TRBJ2-2; D is unclear. Between the trimmed V and J ends, which lost 4 bases and 5 bases, there was a span of 8 bases. This CDR3 spans 13 amino acids. Germline assignment: CDR1 SNHLY and CDR2 FYNNEI. Here the CDR3 DNA reads TGTGCCAGCAGTGCCGCGGAGACCGGGGAGCTGTTTTTT. As protein: CASSAAETGELFF.

The chain is built from TRBV10-3 and TRBJ2-7, with TRBD1 matching over 7 bases. Germline V gene lookup returns CDR1 ENHRY and CDR2 SYGVKD. CDR3 length equals 14 residues. V gave up 10 bases and J gave up 3 bases; unmatched junction bases: 12. The CDR3 nucleotides are TGTGCCACTCAATCTAGGACAGGCAACTACGAGCAGTACTTC. Translated: CATQSRTGNYEQYF.

With respect to this clone: One junction end does not reproduce the germline sequence, and a read error may be involved. The V gene is TRBV7-2, the J gene TRBJ1-1, with unresolved D. Germline assignment: CDR1 SGHTA and CDR2 FQGNSA. CDR3 length: 16 residues. The CDR3 DNA is TGTGCCGGCAGCTTAGCTAGTTCCGCCCAAGACACTGAAGCTTTCTTT. It codes for CAGSLASSAQDTEAFF. Full variable domain (remainder filled in from reference TRBV7-2 and TRBJ1-1): GAGVSQSPSNKVTEKGKDVELRCDPISGHTALYWYRQSLGQGLEFLIYFQGNSAPDKSGLPSDRFSAERTGGSVSTLTIQRTQQEDSAVYLCAGSLASSAQDTEAFFGQGTRLTVV.

The V gene is TRBV7-9, the J gene TRBJ2-5, with TRBD2 identical over 10 bases. CDR3 length: 18 amino acids. Germline assignment: CDR1 SEHNR and CDR2 FQNEAQ (reference sequence). V lost 0 bases and J lost 3; bases outside the gene matches: 10. Here the CDR3 reads CASSLALGSGRPEETQYF. The CDR3 bases are TGTGCCAGCAGCTTAGCGCTTGGTAGCGGGAGGCCTGAAGAGACCCAGTACTTC.

The genes are TRBV21-1 and TRBJ1-2; the D call in the table, TRBD1, was not verified against the DNA. TRBV21-1 is a pseudogene segment. CDR3 length equals 15 residues. The CDR3 DNA reads TGTGCCAGCACCACCGGGACAGGGCTTTCCTATGGCTACACCTTC. Amino acids: CASTTGTGLSYGYTF.

The rearrangement links TRBV24-1 to TRBJ2-5, with TRBD1 identical over 7 bases. The germline gives CDR1 KGHDR, CDR2 SFDVKD. This CDR3 is built from 17 residues. The trim removed 5 bases at V and 0 bases at J, leaving 11 bases unmatched. CDR3 residues: CATSVGLRGSHQETQYF. DNA of the CDR3: TGTGCCACCAGTGTAGGGCTCAGGGGGTCCCACCAAGAGACCCAGTACTTC.

This clone was seen once. The V gene is TRBV7-2, the J gene TRBJ2-3; TRBD2 agrees at 7 bases. The CDR3 contains 14 residues. Losses at the gene ends were 8 bases for V and 5 bases for J; bases not matched to a gene: 10. Germline V lookup: CDR1 SGHTA, CDR2 FQGNSA. The CDR3 bases are TGTGCCAGCGGTTTGGCGGGAGTAAGAGATACGCAGTATTTT. Its protein product is CASGLAGVRDTQYF.